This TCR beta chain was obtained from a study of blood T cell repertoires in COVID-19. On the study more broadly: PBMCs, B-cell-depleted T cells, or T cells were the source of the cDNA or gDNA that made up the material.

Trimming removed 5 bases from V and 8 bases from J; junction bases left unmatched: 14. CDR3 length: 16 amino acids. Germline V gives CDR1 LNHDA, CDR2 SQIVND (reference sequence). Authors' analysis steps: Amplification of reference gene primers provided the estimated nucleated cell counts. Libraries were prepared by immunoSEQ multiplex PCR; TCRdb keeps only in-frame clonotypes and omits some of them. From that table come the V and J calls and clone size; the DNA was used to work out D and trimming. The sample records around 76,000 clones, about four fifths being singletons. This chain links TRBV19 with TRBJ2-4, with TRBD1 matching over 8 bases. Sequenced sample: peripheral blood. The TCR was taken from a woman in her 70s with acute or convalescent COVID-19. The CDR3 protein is CASSSPGTGRGHIQYF. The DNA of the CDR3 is TGTGCCAGTAGTTCACCCGGGACAGGACGGGGTCACATTCAGTACTTC. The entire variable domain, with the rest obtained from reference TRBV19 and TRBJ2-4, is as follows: DGGITQSPKYLFRKEGQNVTLSCEQNLNHDAMYWYRQDPGQGLRLIYYSQIVNDFQKGDIAEGYSVSREKKESFPLTVTSAQKNPTAFYLCASSSPGTGRGHIQYFGAGTRLSVL.